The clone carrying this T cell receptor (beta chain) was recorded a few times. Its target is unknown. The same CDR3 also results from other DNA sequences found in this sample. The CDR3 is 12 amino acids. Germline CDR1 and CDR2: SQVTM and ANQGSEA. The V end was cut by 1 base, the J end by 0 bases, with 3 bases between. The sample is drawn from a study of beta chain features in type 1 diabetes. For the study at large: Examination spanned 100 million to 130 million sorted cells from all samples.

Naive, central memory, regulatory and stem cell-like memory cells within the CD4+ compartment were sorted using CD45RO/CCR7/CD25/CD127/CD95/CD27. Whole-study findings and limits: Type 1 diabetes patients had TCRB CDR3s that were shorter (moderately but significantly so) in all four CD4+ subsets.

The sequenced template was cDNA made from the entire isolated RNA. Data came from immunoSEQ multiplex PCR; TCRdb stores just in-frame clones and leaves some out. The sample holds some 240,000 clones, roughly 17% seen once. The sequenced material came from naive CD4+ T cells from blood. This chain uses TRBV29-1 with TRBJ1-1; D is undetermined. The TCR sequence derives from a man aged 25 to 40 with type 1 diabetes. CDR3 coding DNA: TGCAGCGTTGAAGGAATGAACACTGAAGCTTTCTTT. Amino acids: CSVEGMNTEAFF.